These 20 T cell receptor beta chains were sequenced from one sample in a study of human T cells and chemical hapten exposure. Using its own MiXCR run on the RACE reads, TCRdb lists one record per CDR3 protein. The data contain tens of thousands of distinct CDR3 sequences, 5% to 8.5% of them singletons. Time point: patch test 2, 6 weeks after DPC sensitization. Described treatment: therapeutic diphenylcyclopropenone sensitization with weekly scalp DPC. This specimen was whole blood, taken in connection with sensitization to the hapten diphenylcyclopropenone (DPC). These receptors were taken from a woman younger than 45 with alopecia areata. Some clones in this sample may be carry-over from other donors' samples.

CDR3 loop: CASSSASGGTDTQYF. The CDR3 DNA sequence: TGTGCCAGCAGCTCGGCTAGCGGGGGAACAGATACGCAGTATTTT. The chain recombines TRBV5-4 with TRBJ2-3; 10 bases match TRBD2. The CDR3 is 15 amino acids. The germline V gene encodes CDR1 SGHNT and CDR2 YYREEE (reference sequence). V lost 3 bases and J lost 3; bases outside the gene matches: 4.

In this sample, this clonotype turned up many times. The chain couples TRBV11-2 to TRBJ1-5; tentative D call: TRBD1 (6 bases). Trimming removed 5 bases from V and 3 bases from J, with 11 bases in between. Per the germline V gene, CDR1 is SGHAT and CDR2 is FQNNGV. This CDR3 is built from 14 residues. This CDR3 reads CASSTGQLNQPQHF. Here the CDR3 DNA reads TGTGCCAGCAGCACAGGACAGCTCAATCAGCCCCAGCATTTT.

This clonotype was detected only a few times. The V gene is TRBV5-5, the J gene TRBJ1-2; no definite D call. Trimming took off 5 bases at V and 4 bases at J, with 18 bases between the two ends. CDR1 and CDR2 (germline): SGHKS, YYEKEE (reference sequence). The CDR3 has 15 amino acids. For the CDR3, the DNA is TGTGCCAGCAGTCTTCGAGAGGGTTCGTTCTATGGCTACACCTTC. Its translation is CASSLREGSFYGYTF.

This clonotype has at least ten counts. The J gene is TRBJ1-2, the V gene TRBV18; 7 bases fit TRBD1. The CDR3 spans 14 residues. Germline-derived CDR1 and CDR2 are KGHSH and LQKENI. Trimming took 6 bases from V and 6 from J; bases not matched to a gene: 10. The CDR3 is CASSPLTGEDGYTF. In DNA form, the CDR3 reads TGTGCCAGCTCTCCCCTCACAGGGGAGGATGGCTACACCTTC.

This clonotype was counted many times. CDR3 DNA sequence: TGTGCCAGCAGTTACTCTGGGGGGGACCCCAGGGGGAACACCATATATTTT. Protein product: CASSYSGGDPRGNTIYF. The V call is TRBV6-5, the J call TRBJ1-3, with TRBD1 matching 7 bases. J was trimmed by 7 bases and V by 0 bases; bases with no gene match: 12. The CDR3 runs 17 residues. Germline V lookup: CDR1 MNHEY, CDR2 SVGAGI.

There are a few counts of this clonotype. This chain links TRBV5-1 with TRBJ1-2; no clear D. The CDR3 is made up of 14 amino acids. Germline V lookup: CDR1 SGHRS, CDR2 YFSETQ. The germline V and J ends were trimmed by 0 bases and 4 bases, with 10 bases remaining between them. CDR3 sequence reads: CASSLAWAGYGYTF. The CDR3 bases are TGCGCCAGCAGCTTGGCCTGGGCAGGCTATGGCTACACCTTC.

This clonotype was counted ten times or more. The chain carries TRBV7-9 and TRBJ1-6, with no clear D. Germline assignment: CDR1 SEHNR and CDR2 FQNEAQ (reference sequence). Trimming shortened V by 1 base and J by 5 bases, and 3 bases separated the two germline ends. CDR3 length equals 13 residues. In DNA form, the CDR3 reads TGTGCCAGCAGCTTAGGGGATAATTCACCCCTCCACTTT. It is translated as CASSLGDNSPLHF.

With respect to this clonotype: This clone may be a read error of a much larger clone one base away. The chain uses TRBV6-6 and TRBJ1-1; D gene unclear. Germline CDR1 and CDR2: MNHNY and SVGAGI (reference sequence). The CDR3 is made up of 13 amino acids. The V end lost 6 bases, the J end lost 0 bases, and 8 bases lay between the germline ends. CDR3 coding DNA: TGTGCCAGCAGCCCTAACCTGAACACTGAAGCTTTCTTT. Residues: CASSPNLNTEAFF.

Ten or more counts support this clonotype. J is TRBJ1-6 and V is TRBV27; D unresolved. The germline V and J ends were trimmed by 3 bases and 5 bases, with 8 bases remaining between them. Germline CDR1 MNHEY, CDR2 SMNVEV (reference sequence). The CDR3 length is 14 residues. CDR3 residues: CASSFAQNNSPLHF. The DNA for the CDR3 is TGTGCCAGCAGTTTTGCACAGAATAATTCACCCCTCCACTTT.

This clonotype was observed many times. This sequence joins TRBV3-1 and TRBJ2-7; TRBD2 matches 8 bases. The CDR3 contains 16 residues. CDR1 LGHDT and CDR2 YNNKEL come from the germline V gene (reference sequence). The V gene end was trimmed by 4 bases and the J gene end by 4 bases; junction bases not matched to a gene: 12. The chain's CDR3 is CASSLTHAGGVYEQYF. Written as DNA, the CDR3 is TGTGCCAGCAGCCTTACTCACGCCGGGGGGGTTTACGAGCAGTACTTC.

V gene TRBV6-5 combines with J gene TRBJ1-1, with unresolved D. With 7 bases removed from V and 1 base from J, the gap between germline ends came to 4 bases. The germline V gene has CDR1 MNHEY and CDR2 SVGAGI. The CDR3 spans 11 residues. This CDR3 is CASTGNTEAFF. Here the CDR3 DNA reads TGTGCCAGCACGGGGAACACTGAAGCTTTCTTT.

This clonotype was recorded only once. A much bigger clone sits one base away, suggesting this may be a read error. The chain uses TRBV20-1 and TRBJ1-1; D gene unclear. Looked up from germline, CDR1 is DFQATT and CDR2 is SNEGSKA (reference sequence). This CDR3 has 15 amino acids. Trimming cost V 1 base and J 1 base, with 13 bases left between them. In DNA form, the CDR3 reads TGCAGTGCTAGAGCCCGGGCAGGTGCGAACACTGAAGCTTTCTTT. This translates into CSARARAGANTEAFF.

This clonotype was counted at least ten times. The chain joins TRBV5-1 to TRBJ2-5, with 8 bases that match TRBD1. CDR3 size: 15 residues. CDR1 is SGHRS, CDR2 YFSETQ, per germline. Germline trimming cut 7 bases from V and 3 bases from J; bases unmatched to any gene: 11. Here the CDR3 DNA reads TGCGCCAGCCGGAACTTTGGACAGGGAGAAGAGACCCAGTACTTC. Its protein product is CASRNFGQGEETQYF.

The rearrangement uses TRBV6-4 and TRBJ2-5, with D perhaps matching TRBD1 (7 bases). Trimming pared 4 bases from V and 5 bases from J, leaving 17 bases between. Germline CDR1 MRHNA, CDR2 SNTAGT. The CDR3 covers 15 residues. CDR3 DNA: TGTGCCAGCAGTGTAGACTCGACAGGGAGGGAGACCCAGTACTTC. Its protein is CASSVDSTGRETQYF.

This clonotype was recorded many times. The chain joins TRBV13 to TRBJ1-6, with 7 bases aligning to TRBD1. Per germline, CDR1 PRHDT and CDR2 FYEKMQ (reference sequence). CDR3 length: 16 amino acids. V shed 1 base and J 9 bases; nucleotides not matched to a gene: 9. The CDR3 here is CASSLARQGQASPLHF. The CDR3 DNA sequence: TGTGCCAGCAGCTTAGCCCGACAGGGTCAGGCTTCACCCCTCCACTTT.

This clonotype has only a few counts. V is TRBV30 and J is TRBJ1-5; TRBD1 matches at 10 bases. Unmatched junction bases numbered 4, after V lost 3 bases and J lost 2 bases. The CDR3 totals 15 residues. Germline loops: CDR1 GTSNPN, CDR2 SVGIG (reference sequence). In DNA, the CDR3 is TGTGCCTGGAGGGGACAGGGGAATCGCAATCAGCCCCAGCATTTT. Protein product: CAWRGQGNRNQPQHF.

J is TRBJ1-1 and V is TRBV7-9; no firm D call. Trimming cost V 1 base and J 4 bases, with 13 bases left between them. Germline loops: CDR1 SEHNR, CDR2 FQNEAQ (reference sequence). The CDR3 is 15 amino acids. CDR3 in amino acids: CASSLVRGISTEAFF. In DNA, the CDR3 is TGTGCCAGCAGCTTAGTTCGGGGTATAAGCACTGAAGCTTTCTTT. The entire variable domain, with the rest obtained from reference TRBV7-9 and TRBJ1-1, is as follows: DTGVSQNPRHKITKRGQNVTFRCDPISEHNRLYWYRQTLGQGPEFLTYFQNEAQLEKSRLLSDRFSAERPKGSFSTLEIQRTEQGDSAMYLCASSLVRGISTEAFFGQGTRLTVV.

The rearrangement joins TRBV27 to TRBJ2-7; D ambiguous. The germline V and J ends were trimmed by 3 bases and 2 bases, with 8 bases remaining between them. The CDR3 length is 13 residues. Germline CDR1 is MNHEY and CDR2 is SMNVEV (reference sequence). The CDR3 sequence: CASSFSGAYEQYF. CDR3 coding DNA: TGTGCCAGCAGTTTTTCAGGAGCCTACGAGCAGTACTTC.

This clonotype has ten or more counts. The rearrangement joins TRBV3-1 to TRBJ1-1; possible D gene TRBD1, 5 bases. V was clipped by 3 bases and J by 3 bases, with 17 bases between them. The V gene's germline CDR1 is LGHDT and CDR2 YNNKEL (reference sequence). The CDR3 runs 16 residues. In DNA form, the CDR3 reads TGTGCCAGCAGCCATCCCCCCCATAGGGGCGACACTGAAGCTTTCTTT. This sequence encodes CASSHPPHRGDTEAFF.

This clonotype was picked up one time. The chain is built from TRBV6-2 or TRBV6-3 and TRBJ2-3; 9 bases match TRBD2. In germline, CDR1 is MNHEY, CDR2 SVGEGT. This CDR3 spans 13 amino acids. The ends lost 6 bases at V and 12 bases at J; junction bases unmatched: 10. The CDR3 coding sequence is TGTGCCAGCAGAGGGACTAGCTCGAAACGACAGTATTTT. Its translation is CASRGTSSKRQYF.